The clone carrying this TCR beta chain was picked up one time. This sample was taken from a study of blood T cell repertoires in COVID-19. Background on the study: The analysed material was cDNA or gDNA that came from T cells, B-cell-depleted T cells, or PBMCs.

During active infection, Seattle patients enrolled and were then monitored through disease. The CDR3 has 14 residues. Looked up from germline, CDR1 is LNHDA and CDR2 is SQIVND (reference sequence). The V end lost 0 bases, the J end lost 7 bases, and 10 bases lay between the germline ends. Libraries were prepared by immunoSEQ multiplex PCR; TCRdb keeps only in-frame clonotypes and omits some of them. The sample contains tens of thousands of clones, about 84% of which appear only once. The receptor was isolated from a man in his fifties with COVID-19, enrolled during active disease. The sequenced sample consisted of peripheral blood. The chain carries TRBV19 and TRBJ1-5; TRBD1 might be the D (5 bases). The CDR3 region has the DNA TGTGCCAGTAGTATAGAAAGGGGCGAACAGCCCCAGCATTTT. This sequence encodes CASSIERGEQPQHF.